The 24 T cell receptor beta chains below all came from one sample that was sequenced in a study of cytotoxic CD8 clonotypes in ibrutinib-treated CLL (dated by TCRdb to the early 2020s). This specimen's time point label, interpreted: 12 months on ibrutinib. The library was generated by the immunoSEQ multiplex PCR assay. TCRdb stores this immuneACCESS table with in-frame sequences only. Part of the clones is absent; in the studies checked, under half of the shortfall reflects unresolved V genes, and no reason is known for the rest. This sample has approximately 84,000 clones in its table, and roughly 80% of those were observed once. The ten largest clones add up to more than 4.5% of the sample. The sequenced sample was PBMCs, obtained after 12 months of ibrutinib treatment. Source of these receptors: a human donor with chronic lymphocytic leukemia.

The sample holds one count of this clone. The chain joins TRBV5-1 to TRBJ1-4; D is possibly TRBD1 (6 bases). Trimming pared 4 bases from V and 7 bases from J, leaving 14 bases between. CDR3 length: 14 residues. CDR1 SGHRS and CDR2 YFSETQ come from the germline V gene. The CDR3 DNA reads TGCGCCAGCAGCGGCGGACAGATTGGTGAAAAACTGTTTTTT. Encoded protein: CASSGGQIGEKLFF.

This sequence joins TRBV7-9 and TRBJ2-7; 11 bases match TRBD1. After removal of 5 bases from V and 5 bases from J, the junction contained 11 bases not matched to a gene. The CDR3 length is 16 residues. The germline CDR1 and CDR2 sequences are SEHNR and FQNEAQ (reference sequence). The CDR3 sequence is CASSRRSDRGLDEQYF. CDR3 nucleotide sequence: TGTGCCAGCAGCCGGCGGTCGGACAGGGGGCTGGACGAGCAGTACTTC. The full variable domain, in which reference TRBV7-9 and TRBJ2-7 provide the parts outside the CDR3, is DTGVSQNPRHKITKRGQNVTFRCDPISEHNRLYWYRQTLGQGPEFLTYFQNEAQLEKSRLLSDRFSAERPKGSFSTLEIQRTEQGDSAMYLCASSRRSDRGLDEQYFGPGTRLTVT.

J is TRBJ2-3 and V is TRBV4-3; TRBD2 agrees at 16 bases. The V gene's germline CDR1 is LGHNA and CDR2 YSLEER. The CDR3 sequence is 17 residues long. Unmatched junction bases numbered 5, after V lost 1 base and J lost 7 bases. The CDR3 sequence: CASSQAGTSGGGYTQYF. CDR3 coding DNA: TGCGCCAGCAGCCAAGCCGGGACTAGCGGGGGGGGATATACGCAGTATTTT.

Of note for this clone: Other DNA variants within this sample encode the same CDR3. This chain joins TRBV29-1 and TRBJ2-5; maybe TRBD2 (5 bases). This CDR3 has 13 residues. V lost 2 bases to trimming and J lost 7 bases, with 14 bases between them. Germline CDR1 reads SQVTM; CDR2 reads ANQGSEA. The CDR3 here is CSVELVGVVTQYF. CDR3 coding DNA: TGCAGCGTTGAATTAGTGGGAGTGGTGACCCAGTACTTC.

To note about this clone: Other DNA sequences in this sample translate to the same CDR3. The V gene is TRBV6-5, the J gene TRBJ2-7, with 8 bases aligning to TRBD2. The CDR3 contains 14 residues. Trimming took 6 bases from V and 2 from J; bases not matched to a gene: 6. Germline V CDR1 and CDR2: MNHEY, SVGAGI. CDR3 coding DNA: TGTGCCAGCAGCCCCGGGGGGGGGCCCTACGAGCAGTACTTC. Its protein product is CASSPGGGPYEQYF.

This clone was seen a handful of times. The J gene is TRBJ1-5, the V gene TRBV7-2; possibly TRBD1 for D (5 bases). In germline, CDR1 is SGHTA, CDR2 FQGNSA. CDR3 length: 15 residues. V lost 1 base and J 6 bases, leaving 13 bases between the germline ends. The CDR3 DNA is TGTGCCAGCAGCTTAGAGGGGCTCAGTGTTCAGCCCCAGCATTTT. Protein sequence: CASSLEGLSVQPQHF.

Of note for this clone: Relative to the germline gene, one junction end is altered; a read error may explain this. The chain carries TRBV7-9 and TRBJ2-1; 11 positions agree with TRBD2. In germline, CDR1 is SEHNR, CDR2 FQNEAQ (reference sequence). The length of the CDR3 is 15 residues. Here the CDR3 DNA reads TGTGCCAGCAGGTTAGCGGGAGGGCTTTACAATGAGCAGTTCTTC. The encoded protein is CASRLAGGLYNEQFF.

This clone was detected only a few times. This sequence joins TRBV28 and TRBJ2-7; 7 bases align to TRBD2. This CDR3 has 12 amino acids. Germline V gives CDR1 MDHEN, CDR2 SYDVKM. V trimming: 5 bases; J trimming: 11 bases; junction bases outside the gene matches: 9. The chain's CDR3 is CASSTQTSPKYF. The CDR3 DNA is TGTGCCAGCAGTACTCAGACTAGCCCCAAGTACTTC.

The V call is TRBV7-9, the J call TRBJ2-5, with TRBD1 as a possible D gene (6 bases). The CDR3 covers 14 residues. Per the germline V gene, CDR1 is SEHNR and CDR2 is FQNEAQ (reference sequence). Deletions cut 5 bases from V and 0 bases from J, with 10 bases between. The DNA of the CDR3 is TGTGCCAGCAGCAGACAGGACAACCAAGAGACCCAGTACTTC. As protein: CASSRQDNQETQYF.

V and J are TRBV4-2 and TRBJ2-1; 7 bases agree with TRBD2. Germline CDR1 is LGHNA and CDR2 is YNFKEQ. The trim removed 0 bases at V and 8 bases at J, leaving 1 base unmatched. The CDR3 spans 13 residues. CDR3 region: CASSQERGYEQFF. The CDR3 DNA follows: TGTGCCAGCAGCCAAGAGCGGGGGTATGAGCAGTTCTTC.

This clone was seen a few times. V gene TRBV7-9 combines with J gene TRBJ1-3; D remains unclear. Trimming removed 1 base at V and 11 bases at J, with 12 bases between. Looked up from germline, CDR1 is SEHNR and CDR2 is FQNEAQ (reference sequence). The CDR3 extends over 13 amino acids. CDR3 loop: CASSLGQRGAIYF. The CDR3 nucleotides are TGTGCCAGCAGCTTAGGGCAGAGAGGCGCCATATATTTT.

This sequence joins TRBV18 and TRBJ2-3, with D possibly being TRBD1 or TRBD2 (6 bases each). The V gene lost 2 bases and the J gene lost 8 bases, with 14 bases spanning the gap. Per germline, CDR1 KGHSH and CDR2 LQKENI. The CDR3 covers 14 residues. The CDR3 sequence: CASSPGGGQGTQYF. DNA of the CDR3: TGTGCCAGCTCACCAGGAGGGGGGCAGGGTACGCAGTATTTT.

The J gene is TRBJ2-2, the V gene TRBV18; perhaps TRBD2 as D (6 bases). CDR3 length equals 14 residues. Germline V gene sequence: CDR1 KGHSH, CDR2 LQKENI. Trimming took 6 bases from V and 5 from J, leaving 13 bases between them. CDR3 sequence (DNA): TGTGCCAGCTCCCCCTCGGGGGAGACCGGGGAGCTGTTTTTT. Translating it yields CASSPSGETGELFF.

The chain couples TRBV9 to TRBJ2-3; possible D gene TRBD1, 6 bases. V lost 2 bases to trimming and J lost 3 bases, with 10 bases between them. The germline V gene has CDR1 SGDLS and CDR2 YYNGEE. The CDR3 sequence is 14 residues long. CDR3: CASSVGAETDTQYF. CDR3 in DNA: TGTGCCAGCAGCGTGGGGGCGGAGACAGATACGCAGTATTTT.

This chain joins TRBV6-6 and TRBJ2-7; D might be TRBD2 (5 bases). Between the trimmed V and J ends, which lost 5 bases and 3 bases, there was a span of 11 bases. Germline CDR1 MNHNY, CDR2 SVGAGI (reference sequence). This CDR3 region has 13 residues. DNA of the CDR3: TGTGCCAGCAGTACCGGTGGGAGCTACGAGCAGTACTTC. It specifies CASSTGGSYEQYF.

The V gene is TRBV7-2, the J gene TRBJ2-2, with TRBD2 as a possible D gene (5 bases). Trimming shortened V by 5 bases and J by 1 base, and 14 bases separated the two germline ends. This CDR3 region has 16 residues. Germline CDR1 reads SGHTA; CDR2 reads FQGNSA. The chain's CDR3 is CASSVLAPQNTGELFF. The CDR3 nucleotides are TGTGCCAGCAGCGTTTTAGCGCCCCAGAACACCGGGGAGCTGTTTTTT.

Regarding this clone: This CDR3 is also generated by other DNA sequences in the sample. The rearrangement links TRBV28 to TRBJ2-2; unclear D gene. V shed 0 bases and J shed 1 base, with 6 bases lying between them. The germline gives CDR1 MDHEN, CDR2 SYDVKM. The CDR3 sequence is 15 residues long. Here the CDR3 DNA reads TGTGCCAGCAGTTTATGGGGCCAGAACACCGGGGAGCTGTTTTTT. This encodes CASSLWGQNTGELFF. The complete variable domain, with remaining parts taken from reference TRBV28 and TRBJ2-2, reads DVKVTQSSRYLVKRTGEKVFLECVQDMDHENMFWYRQDPGLGLRLIYFSYDVKMKEKGDIPEGYSVSREKKERFSLILESASTNQTSMYLCASSLWGQNTGELFFGEGSRLTVL.

This chain links TRBV30 with TRBJ1-1; D gene uncertain. V lost 3 bases to trimming and J lost 7 bases, with 12 bases between them. This CDR3 has 12 residues. Germline V gene data show CDR1 as GTSNPN and CDR2 as SVGIG (reference sequence). The DNA for the CDR3 is TGTGCCTGGAGCCTTAGGCCCTTTGAAGCTTTCTTT. Its protein is CAWSLRPFEAFF.

The chain couples TRBV28 to TRBJ1-3; D is perhaps TRBD1 (5 bases). The CDR3 length is 14 residues. V was cut by 5 bases and J by 2 bases, with 10 bases left in between. Per the germline V gene, CDR1 is MDHEN and CDR2 is SYDVKM. The CDR3 loop reads CASSPQGPGNTIYF. The DNA for the CDR3 is TGTGCCAGCAGTCCCCAGGGTCCTGGAAACACCATATATTTT.

CDR3 sequence (DNA): TGTGCCAGCAGTATACACGGGGAAAGCACTGAAGCTTTCTTT. Translating it yields CASSIHGESTEAFF. The chain joins TRBV2 to TRBJ1-1; unclear D gene. The germline gives CDR1 SNHLY, CDR2 FYNNEI. Trimming left V 5 bases short and J 4 bases short, with 14 bases between. This CDR3 comprises 14 residues.

The genes are TRBV5-4 and TRBJ2-3, with D unclear. This CDR3 has 16 amino acids. From germline, CDR1 is SGHNT and CDR2 YYREEE (reference sequence). V gave up 0 bases and J gave up 5 bases, with 16 bases separating them. The DNA of the CDR3 is TGTGCCAGCAGCTTGGATTTCGGGCCGGCCGGAGATACGCAGTATTTT. Amino acid sequence: CASSLDFGPAGDTQYF. The complete variable domain, with remaining parts taken from reference TRBV5-4 and TRBJ2-3, reads ETGVTQSPTHLIKTRGQQVTLRCSSQSGHNTVSWYQQALGQGPQFIFQYYREEENGRGNFPPRFSGLQFPNYSSELNVNALELDDSALYLCASSLDFGPAGDTQYFGPGTRLTVL.

The V and J genes are TRBV5-4 and TRBJ1-1, with 10 bases aligning to TRBD1. CDR3 size: 17 residues. The junction had 13 bases not matched to a gene; V was cut back by 4 bases and J by 4 bases. Germline CDR1 reads SGHNT; CDR2 reads YYREEE (reference sequence). CDR3 in DNA: TGTGCCAGCAGCCCGACAGGGGGCGCGAGGTCGGGCACTGAAGCTTTCTTT. Amino acids: CASSPTGGARSGTEAFF.

The genes are TRBV28 and TRBJ1-2; 9 nucleotides agree with TRBD1. Germline values: CDR1 MDHEN, CDR2 SYDVKM. This CDR3 has 12 amino acids. V gave up 10 bases and J gave up 2 bases; unmatched junction bases: 2. The CDR3 DNA reads TGTGCCACCGGGACAGGGAACTATGGCTACACCTTC. Its translation: CATGTGNYGYTF.

The chain is built from TRBV21-1 and TRBJ2-3; the table's D call TRBD2 went unverified against the DNA. TRBV21-1 is classified as a pseudogene. The CDR3 runs to 14 residues. This CDR3 reads CASSKAGAADTQYF. In DNA, the CDR3 is TGTGCCAGCAGCAAAGCGGGAGCGGCAGATACGCAGTATTTT.